The 4 T cell receptor beta chains below all came from one sample that was sequenced in a study of T cells after yellow fever vaccination. TCRdb analysed the 5' RACE reads with MiXCR anew, one entry per CDR3 protein. The sample carries about 120,000 distinct CDR3 sequences, roughly 8.2% recorded once. The input for sequencing was CD8+ T cells sorted from PBMCs, taken on the day of the yellow fever booster vaccination. The receptors originated from a man between 18 and 29 years old who received the YFV17D yellow fever vaccine.

In its sample, this clonotype was seen a few times. This chain uses TRBV11-2 with TRBJ2-1; D is unclear. The germline V gene has CDR1 SGHAT and CDR2 FQNNGV. This CDR3 is built from 16 residues. With 0 bases removed from V and 4 bases from J, the gap between germline ends came to 13 bases. The DNA for the CDR3 is TGTGCCAGCAGCTTAGATGTCACCTTACCGTACAATGAGCAGTTCTTC. It specifies CASSLDVTLPYNEQFF.

This clonotype was observed many times. The chain couples TRBV6-5 to TRBJ2-5; the D gene could be TRBD1 or TRBD2 (5 bases each). V was clipped by 7 bases and J by 2 bases, with 11 bases between them. The CDR3 totals 13 residues. Per the germline V gene, CDR1 is MNHEY and CDR2 is SVGAGI. The CDR3 DNA sequence: TGTGCCAGCACCCGAGGGGAGCAAGAGACCCAGTACTTC. Protein sequence: CASTRGEQETQYF.

This clonotype was seen a few times. This rearrangement joins TRBV7-2 to TRBJ2-3, with TRBD2 matching over 9 bases. The CDR3 covers 18 residues. V lost 1 base to trimming and J lost 5 bases; unmatched junction nucleotides: 13. CDR1 and CDR2 (germline): SGHTA, FQGNSA. The CDR3 sequence is CASSLEASGTLRRDTQYF. The CDR3 nucleotides read TGTGCCAGCAGCTTAGAGGCTAGCGGGACTCTACGGAGAGATACGCAGTATTTT. Combining the CDR3 with reference TRBV7-2 and TRBJ2-3 gives the whole variable domain GAGVSQSPSNKVTEKGKDVELRCDPISGHTALYWYRQSLGQGLEFLIYFQGNSAPDKSGLPSDRFSAERTGGSVSTLTIQRTQQEDSAVYLCASSLEASGTLRRDTQYFGPGTRLTVL.

V usage is TRBV9 and J usage is TRBJ1-1, with 7 positions matching TRBD1. This CDR3 has 18 amino acids. V lost 3 bases and J lost 1; bases outside the gene matches: 15. Germline assignment: CDR1 SGDLS and CDR2 YYNGEE. The CDR3 sequence: CASSDQWGRTGENTEAFF. Here the CDR3 DNA reads TGTGCCAGCAGCGACCAATGGGGGCGGACAGGCGAGAACACTGAAGCTTTCTTT.